What follows are 26 T cell receptor beta chains derived from one specimen sequenced in a study of CD4 T cells in relation to SARS-CoV-2 and coronaviruses. Unexposed donor CD4+ T cells date from 2011-2018, before the COVID-19 pandemic. After ten to eleven days of culture, CD4+ T cells were isolated. Produced via immunoSEQ multiplex PCR; TCRdb's table is partial and in-frame only. The sample holds 20,000 to 25,000 clones, 72% seen once. Their antigen targets remain unknown. Sequenced input: CD4+ T cells from PBMCs, cultured in vitro. The source is a human donor in good health.

The genes are TRBV2 and TRBJ1-2; a weak D match, TRBD1 (6 bases). The CDR3 loop spans 14 amino acids. The V gene lost 5 bases and the J gene lost 8 bases, with 18 bases spanning the gap. CDR1 and CDR2 (germline): SNHLY, FYNNEI. CDR3 loop: CASSPLWGAGGYTF. CDR3 DNA sequence: TGTGCCAGCAGTCCACTTTGGGGGGCGGGAGGCTACACCTTC.

The CDR3 DNA follows: TGCGCCAGCAGCCAAGAGGTGAGAGTTCAAGAGACCCAGTACTTC. It specifies CASSQEVRVQETQYF. The rearrangement links TRBV4-3 to TRBJ2-5; D gene uncertain. With 0 bases removed from V and 2 bases from J, the gap between germline ends came to 10 bases. The CDR3 length is 15 residues. In germline, CDR1 is LGHNA, CDR2 YSLEER.

V gene TRBV19 combines with J gene TRBJ1-6; 8 bases fit TRBD1. Germline V gene sequence: CDR1 LNHDA, CDR2 SQIVND (reference sequence). Trimming took 8 bases from V and 6 from J; bases not matched to a gene: 6. The CDR3 extends over 14 amino acids. The CDR3 DNA reads TGTGCCAGTTCACAGGGGGGGGGTAATTCACCCCTCCACTTT. Its protein is CASSQGGGNSPLHF.

The gene calls are TRBV29-1 and TRBJ2-7; 9 bases align to TRBD1. Germline V CDR1 and CDR2: SQVTM, ANQGSEA. This CDR3 contains 15 residues. Trimming took 2 bases from V and 2 from J; bases not matched to a gene: 7. CDR3: CSVENTGTGTYEQYF. CDR3 sequence (DNA): TGCAGCGTTGAAAATACCGGGACAGGGACCTACGAGCAGTACTTC.

The rearrangement uses TRBV19 and TRBJ2-1, with TRBD1 matching 8 bases. The germline V gene has CDR1 LNHDA and CDR2 SQIVND (reference sequence). This CDR3 region has 16 residues. J lost 6 bases, V lost 7 bases, and 14 bases had no gene match. As DNA, the CDR3 is TGTGCCAGTACCCCACCCGGGACAGGCCCCCTCAATGAGCAGTTCTTC. This codes for CASTPPGTGPLNEQFF.

The J gene is TRBJ2-7, the V gene TRBV7-2; unclear D gene. V dropped 5 bases and J dropped 0 bases, with 14 bases sitting between them. This CDR3 comprises 15 residues. CDR1 is SGHTA and CDR2 is FQGNSA in the germline V gene. CDR3 sequence (DNA): TGTGCCAGCAGCCGCCCTGTGGGCGGCTCCTACGAGCAGTACTTC. Translation: CASSRPVGGSYEQYF.

The chain combines TRBV25-1 with TRBJ1-1; no clear D gene. From germline, CDR1 is MGHDK and CDR2 SYGVNS. The CDR3 has 12 amino acids. V was cut by 6 bases and J by 9 bases, with 14 bases left in between. This CDR3 is CASRGPSRQAFF. For the CDR3, the DNA is TGTGCCAGCAGAGGACCCTCGAGACAAGCTTTCTTT. The full variable domain, with the rest looked up from reference TRBV25-1 and TRBJ1-1, is EADIYQTPRYLVIGTGKKITLECSQTMGHDKMYWYQQDPGMELHLIHYSYGVNSTEKGDLSSESTVSRIRTEHFPLTLESARPSHTSQYLCASRGPSRQAFFGQGTRLTVV.

This rearrangement joins TRBV6-6 to TRBJ2-3; no definite D call. From germline, CDR1 is MNHNY and CDR2 SVGAGI (reference sequence). CDR3 length: 10 residues. The V and J ends lost 8 bases and 6 bases respectively, with 6 bases between them. The chain's CDR3 is CASWWDTQYF. The CDR3 region has the DNA TGTGCCAGCTGGTGGGATACGCAGTATTTT.

The chain links TRBV6-4 to TRBJ2-1; no firm D call. Trimming took off 0 bases at V and 9 bases at J, with 6 bases between the two ends. There are 12 residues in the CDR3. CDR1 and CDR2 from the germline V gene are MRHNA and SNTAGT. The CDR3 DNA sequence: TGTGCCAGCAGTGACTCTGGCGTTGAGCAGTTCTTC. Translation gives CASSDSGVEQFF.

On this clone: One end of the junction does not line up with germline, which may come from a read error. V usage is TRBV7-7 and J usage is TRBJ2-5, with D perhaps assigned TRBD1 or TRBD2 (5 bases each). Germline loops: CDR1 SSHAT, CDR2 FNYEAQ (reference sequence). The CDR3 extends over 14 amino acids. Here the CDR3 DNA reads TGTGCTAGCAGCCGACGGGACCGCGGGGAGACCCAGTACTTC. This encodes CASSRRDRGETQYF.

The genes are TRBV5-1 and TRBJ1-1, with a possible D match to TRBD1 (5 bases). Trimming pared 5 bases from V and 5 bases from J, leaving 16 bases between. This CDR3 contains 14 residues. The germline gives CDR1 SGHRS, CDR2 YFSETQ. CDR3 amino acids: CASSLGGVHTEAFF. The DNA for the CDR3 is TGCGCCAGCAGTCTGGGAGGGGTACATACTGAAGCTTTCTTT. Looking up the rest from reference TRBV5-1 and TRBJ1-1 gives the full variable domain: KAGVTQTPRYLIKTRGQQVTLSCSPISGHRSVSWYQQTPGQGLQFLFEYFSETQRNKGNFPGRFSGRQFSNSRSEMNVSTLELGDSALYLCASSLGGVHTEAFFGQGTRLTVV.

This clone has only a few counts. This rearrangement joins TRBV7-3 to TRBJ2-3, with D unresolved. Germline CDR1 is SGHTA and CDR2 is FQGTGA. This CDR3 has 14 amino acids. V lost 5 bases to trimming and J lost 7 bases, with 16 bases between them. This chain's CDR3 is CASSPIGFGHTQYF. For the CDR3, the DNA is TGTGCCAGCAGCCCTATAGGTTTTGGGCATACGCAGTATTTT.

V is TRBV5-1 and J is TRBJ2-2; weak D call: TRBD1 (5 bases). The CDR3 loop spans 15 amino acids. CDR1 is SGHRS, CDR2 YFSETQ, per germline. V dropped 4 bases and J dropped 5 bases, with 15 bases sitting between them. CDR3 nucleotide sequence: TGCGCCAGCAGCCCAGGGATCAGGGTTACCGGGGAGCTGTTTTTT. Its protein is CASSPGIRVTGELFF.

The V gene is TRBV6-6, the J gene TRBJ1-4; 7 bases map to TRBD1. The ends lost 6 bases at V and 7 bases at J; junction bases unmatched: 8. The CDR3 totals 14 residues. Germline CDR1 is MNHNY and CDR2 is SVGAGI (reference sequence). CDR3 sequence: CASSNQGGGEKLFF. In DNA, the CDR3 is TGTGCCAGCAGCAACCAGGGGGGCGGTGAAAAACTGTTTTTT.

This rearrangement joins TRBV7-2 to TRBJ2-1, with D possibly being TRBD2 (6 bases). V gave up 5 bases and J gave up 8 bases, with 10 bases separating them. The CDR3 spans 12 residues. The germline gives CDR1 SGHTA, CDR2 FQGNSA. The CDR3 loop is CASSGRRDEQFF. CDR3 DNA: TGTGCCAGCAGCGGGAGGAGAGATGAGCAGTTCTTC.

The V call is TRBV10-2, the J call TRBJ1-2; 7 bases are shared with TRBD1. The germline CDR1 and CDR2 sequences are WSHSY and SAAADI. This CDR3 contains 15 residues. V lost 3 bases to trimming and J lost 4 bases; unmatched junction nucleotides: 8. CDR3 sequence: CASSEAHGTVYGYTF. CDR3 coding DNA: TGCGCCAGCAGTGAAGCCCACGGGACAGTCTATGGCTACACCTTC.

The CDR3 sequence: CASSLDRYNEQFF. The CDR3 nucleotides read TGTGCCAGCAGTTTGGACAGGTACAATGAGCAGTTCTTC. The V call is TRBV6-5, the J call TRBJ2-1, with 7 bases lining up with TRBD1. There are 13 residues in the CDR3. Per germline, CDR1 MNHEY and CDR2 SVGAGI. Trimming took 4 bases from V and 4 from J; bases not matched to a gene: 1.

DNA for the CDR3: TGTGCCAGCAGTTATTTTAGCACAGATACGCAGTATTTT. Translated: CASSYFSTDTQYF. The V call is TRBV6-2 or TRBV6-3, the J call TRBJ2-3; D not certain. The CDR3 contains 13 residues. In germline, CDR1 is MNHEY, CDR2 SVGEGT. V lost 3 bases and J lost 0, with 4 bases in between.

The chain uses TRBV5-1 and TRBJ1-1; possibly TRBD1 for D (6 bases). Trimming removed 3 bases from V and 1 base from J, with 13 bases in between. This CDR3 comprises 15 residues. Germline lookup yields CDR1 SGHRS and CDR2 YFSETQ. CDR3 coding DNA: TGCGCCAGCAGCTCGTCACCGGGACAGAACACTGAAGCTTTCTTT. Translated, it gives CASSSSPGQNTEAFF.

The chain couples TRBV5-8 to TRBJ2-1; D tentatively reads TRBD1 or TRBD2 (5 bases each). The length of the CDR3 is 16 residues. V lost 0 bases to trimming and J lost 7 bases, with 17 bases between them. The V gene's germline CDR1 is SGHTS and CDR2 YDEGEE. The CDR3 nucleotides read TGTGCCAGCAGCTTGGGGGGGTTCGGGTACAGGAATGAGCAGTTCTTC. It encodes CASSLGGFGYRNEQFF.

The rearrangement joins TRBV11-2 to TRBJ2-3; D is uncertain. The CDR3 loop spans 13 amino acids. The V end lost 5 bases, the J end lost 2 bases, and 8 bases lay between the germline ends. CDR1 is SGHAT and CDR2 is FQNNGV in the germline V gene. In nucleotides, the CDR3 is TGTGCCAGCAGCGGAACATCCACAGATACGCAGTATTTT. Amino acid sequence: CASSGTSTDTQYF.

This clone was recorded a few times. The chain uses TRBV4-3 and TRBJ1-3, with D unresolved. V was pared by 0 bases and J by 0 bases, with 12 bases between. CDR3 length: 17 residues. Germline V lookup: CDR1 LGHNA, CDR2 YSLEER. CDR3 sequence: CASSQEAGPSSGNTIYF. Here the CDR3 DNA reads TGCGCCAGCAGCCAAGAGGCAGGCCCCAGCTCTGGAAACACCATATATTTT.

The J gene is TRBJ2-7, the V gene TRBV19; weak D call: TRBD1 (6 bases). CDR3 length: 14 amino acids. Germline CDR1 is LNHDA and CDR2 is SQIVND (reference sequence). Trimming shortened V by 0 bases and J by 5 bases, and 11 bases separated the two germline ends. The CDR3 sequence: CASSIEQGFHEQYF. In DNA, the CDR3 is TGTGCCAGTAGTATAGAACAGGGATTCCACGAGCAGTACTTC.

In its sample, this clone was seen a few times. The rearrangement joins TRBV4-2 to TRBJ1-2; tentative D call: TRBD1 (5 bases). This CDR3 is built from 15 residues. Trimming cost V 4 bases and J 8 bases, with 20 bases left between them. Looked up from germline, CDR1 is LGHNA and CDR2 is YNFKEQ. CDR3: CASSPRPGDGGGYTF. In DNA, the CDR3 is TGTGCCAGCAGCCCCCGGCCCGGGGATGGGGGGGGCTACACCTTC.

The genes are TRBV3-1 (or the pseudogene TRBV3-2) and TRBJ2-7; TRBD1 matches at 8 bases. The CDR3 totals 15 residues. Per the germline V gene, CDR1 is LGHDT and CDR2 is YNNKEL (reference sequence). Unmatched junction bases numbered 13, after V lost 4 bases and J lost 8 bases. The CDR3: CASSLGQGRSYQQYF. As DNA, the CDR3 is TGTGCCAGCAGCCTCGGACAGGGTAGGTCCTATCAGCAGTACTTC.

The chain employs TRBV19 and TRBJ2-1; TRBD2 matches at 8 bases. The trim removed 3 bases at V and 6 bases at J, leaving 1 base unmatched. The CDR3 runs to 13 residues. Looked up from germline, CDR1 is LNHDA and CDR2 is SQIVND (reference sequence). CDR3: CASSIGRANEQFF. The CDR3 DNA sequence: TGTGCCAGTAGTATCGGGAGGGCCAATGAGCAGTTCTTC.